Shown below are 24 T cell receptor beta chains from a single sample sequenced in a study of naive and memory T cell subsets. Two oligonucleotides, mixed equimolar, formed the beta constant-region primer covering TRBC1 and TRBC2. Nested alpha and beta constant-region primers with the SP2 primer drove four PCR rounds on ligated cDNA. MiXCR was run by TCRdb on the UMI-ligation and nested PCR reads, yielding one entry per CDR3 protein. The profile covers about 120,000 distinct CDR3 sequences, with 36% appearing a single time and about 0.85% taken by the ten largest. The sequenced material came from central memory CD4+ T cells from blood. These receptors were collected from a human donor in good health.

The V and J genes are TRBV2 and TRBJ2-6; TRBD1 aligns across 9 bases. V shed 5 bases, J shed 2 bases, and the junction held 4 bases outside the gene matches. The CDR3 has 16 amino acids. Germline V gene lookup returns CDR1 SNHLY and CDR2 FYNNEI. CDR3 region: CASSRTGEAGANVLTF. The CDR3 DNA reads TGTGCCAGCAGTAGGACAGGGGAAGCTGGGGCCAACGTCCTGACTTTC.

This clonotype has at least ten counts. The chain couples TRBV27 to TRBJ2-7; TRBD2 might be the D (5 bases). V lost 5 bases to trimming and J lost 8 bases, with 16 bases between them. This CDR3 is 13 amino acids long. Germline V CDR1 and CDR2: MNHEY, SMNVEV (reference sequence). This chain's CDR3 is CASSNNGLAKQYF. The CDR3 region has the DNA TGTGCCAGCAGTAATAACGGACTGGCGAAGCAGTACTTC.

This clonotype has just a few counts. The chain links TRBV7-9 to TRBJ2-3; 11 bases line up with TRBD2. This CDR3 has 16 residues. After removal of 5 bases from V and 6 bases from J, the junction contained 10 bases not matched to a gene. Looked up from germline, CDR1 is SEHNR and CDR2 is FQNEAQ (reference sequence). In DNA form, the CDR3 reads TGTGCCAGCAGCCCGTATACTAGCGGGAGAGGCGATACGCAGTATTTT. The encoded protein is CASSPYTSGRGDTQYF.

This clonotype has just a few counts. The rearrangement links TRBV28 to TRBJ1-1, with D hard to call. CDR3 length equals 11 residues. V lost 6 bases and J lost 1, with 3 bases in between. The V gene's germline CDR1 is MDHEN and CDR2 SYDVKM. The CDR3 loop reads CASRRNTEAFF. The CDR3 bases are TGTGCCAGCAGGAGGAACACTGAAGCTTTCTTT.

The chain links TRBV4-3 to TRBJ2-7, with unresolved D. Germline V lookup: CDR1 LGHNA, CDR2 YSLEER. With 3 bases removed from V and 3 bases from J, the gap between germline ends came to 9 bases. This CDR3 spans 13 amino acids. The CDR3 protein is CASSHSTGYEQYF. In DNA form, the CDR3 reads TGCGCCAGCAGCCACAGTACGGGCTACGAGCAGTACTTC.

The chain has TRBV20-1 and TRBJ1-1; D ambiguous. This CDR3 spans 13 amino acids. Germline lookup yields CDR1 DFQATT and CDR2 SNEGSKA (reference sequence). V was shortened by 0 bases and J by 11 bases, with 16 bases between the two germline ends. The CDR3 is CSARDLARDGAFF. The CDR3 DNA is TGCAGTGCTAGAGATCTCGCGAGGGATGGGGCTTTCTTT.

The rearrangement joins TRBV5-1 to TRBJ1-2, with D possibly TRBD1 on 6 matching bases. Trimming stripped 0 bases from V and 4 bases from J, with 7 bases between. Germline V gene data show CDR1 as SGHRS and CDR2 as YFSETQ. The CDR3 contains 13 residues. The CDR3 DNA is TGCGCCAGCAGCTTGGTGGACAGCTATGGCTACACCTTC. Protein: CASSLVDSYGYTF.

The J gene is TRBJ2-1, the V gene TRBV24-1, with 10 bases that match TRBD1. The CDR3 has 17 amino acids. Germline V gives CDR1 KGHDR, CDR2 SFDVKD. V lost 2 bases to trimming and J lost 5 bases; unmatched junction nucleotides: 8. Written as DNA, the CDR3 is TGTGCCACCAGTGATTCATTAGGGACAGGGGCCCACAATGAGCAGTTCTTC. It is translated as CATSDSLGTGAHNEQFF.

The CDR3 reads CSARGARSVSGNTIYF. Here the CDR3 DNA reads TGCAGTGCTAGAGGAGCCAGGTCCGTCTCTGGAAACACCATATATTTT. The chain recombines TRBV20-1 with TRBJ1-3; no reliable D call. Germline V CDR1 and CDR2: DFQATT, SNEGSKA (reference sequence). With 1 base removed from V and 0 bases from J, the gap between germline ends came to 13 bases. The CDR3 is 16 amino acids.

There are a few counts of this clonotype. The V call is TRBV25-1, the J call TRBJ2-3; TRBD1 matches at 8 bases. Germline loops: CDR1 MGHDK, CDR2 SYGVNS. This CDR3 comprises 15 residues. V gave up 4 bases and J gave up 2 bases; unmatched junction bases: 5. The CDR3 is CASSARTGLTDTQYF. CDR3 nucleotide sequence: TGTGCCAGCAGTGCGAGGACAGGGCTCACAGATACGCAGTATTTT. The full variable domain, completed using reference TRBV25-1 and TRBJ2-3, is EADIYQTPRYLVIGTGKKITLECSQTMGHDKMYWYQQDPGMELHLIHYSYGVNSTEKGDLSSESTVSRIRTEHFPLTLESARPSHTSQYLCASSARTGLTDTQYFGPGTRLTVL.

The rearrangement joins TRBV29-1 to TRBJ2-5, with 15 bases aligning to TRBD2. This CDR3 comprises 16 residues. The V and J ends lost 1 base and 1 base, in that order; junction bases with no gene match: 1. Germline-derived CDR1 and CDR2 are SQVTM and ANQGSEA. The CDR3 loop reads CSVEGTSGRAQETQYF. CDR3 sequence (DNA): TGCAGCGTTGAAGGGACTAGCGGGAGGGCCCAAGAGACCCAGTACTTC.

This clonotype was detected only a few times. The chain combines TRBV7-8 with TRBJ2-3; a weak D match, TRBD1 (6 bases). V was cut by 1 base and J by 3 bases, with 17 bases left in between. The CDR3 is 17 amino acids. Looked up from germline, CDR1 is SGHVS and CDR2 is FQNEAQ. The CDR3 nucleotides read TGTGCCAGCAGCTTAGGAGTTGGGACCAGGGGAACAGATACGCAGTATTTT. It specifies CASSLGVGTRGTDTQYF.

The chain couples TRBV29-1 to TRBJ2-5; D might be TRBD1 or TRBD2, each matching 6 bases. The CDR3 sequence is 16 residues long. CDR1 and CDR2 (germline): SQVTM, ANQGSEA. Trimming took off 7 bases at V and 2 bases at J, with 23 bases between the two ends. CDR3 bases: TGCAGCGCTTGGGGGGTACAGGGTAGGAGACAAGAGACCCAGTACTTC. Protein: CSAWGVQGRRQETQYF.

The J gene is TRBJ2-1, the V gene TRBV4-2; TRBD2 might be the D (6 bases). V was pared by 0 bases and J by 7 bases, with 16 bases between. The CDR3 totals 16 residues. The V gene's germline CDR1 is LGHNA and CDR2 YNFKEQ. CDR3 sequence: CASSQDWAGLENEQFF. The CDR3 coding sequence is TGTGCCAGCAGCCAAGATTGGGCGGGGTTAGAGAATGAGCAGTTCTTC.

This chain joins TRBV29-1 and TRBJ1-1; 9 bases align to TRBD1. Germline CDR1 reads SQVTM; CDR2 reads ANQGSEA. The CDR3 extends over 17 amino acids. Trimming cost V 4 bases and J 1 base; bases outside gene matches: 13. Here the CDR3 reads CSVAKSGTGIRNTEAFF. The CDR3 coding sequence is TGCAGCGTTGCGAAGTCCGGGACAGGGATCCGGAACACTGAAGCTTTCTTT.

This clonotype appeared many times. This chain uses TRBV29-1 with TRBJ2-3; 7 positions agree with TRBD1. There are 14 residues in the CDR3. The V gene end was trimmed by 4 bases and the J gene end by 2 bases; junction bases not matched to a gene: 6. Germline CDR1 and CDR2: SQVTM and ANQGSEA. The CDR3 DNA is TGCAGCGTTGCTGAGGGGGCTTCCACAGATACGCAGTATTTT. Amino acids: CSVAEGASTDTQYF.

V gene TRBV6-1 combines with J gene TRBJ2-1; 7 nucleotides agree with TRBD2. Unmatched junction bases numbered 11, after V lost 8 bases and J lost 1 base. CDR3 size: 16 residues. CDR1 is MNHNS, CDR2 SASEGT, per germline. CDR3 residues: CASLHIWGGSYNEQFF. CDR3 coding DNA: TGTGCCAGCTTGCATATATGGGGGGGATCCTACAATGAGCAGTTCTTC.

The chain is built from TRBV11-3 and TRBJ2-2; D remains unclear. Germline CDR1 is SGHNT and CDR2 is YENEEA. This CDR3 is built from 13 residues. V gave up 5 bases and J gave up 4 bases, with 8 bases separating them. The CDR3 bases are TGTGCCAGCAGCCCCCAGCGCACCGGGGAGCTGTTTTTT. Amino acids: CASSPQRTGELFF.

The chain carries TRBV2 and TRBJ2-1; D is tentatively TRBD1 or TRBD2 (6 bases each). CDR1 SNHLY and CDR2 FYNNEI come from the germline V gene. V was shortened by 7 bases and J by 7 bases, with 11 bases between the two germline ends. The CDR3 consists of 12 residues. In DNA form, the CDR3 reads TGTGCCAGCACCCAAGGGGGGAATGAGCAGTTCTTC. The encoded protein is CASTQGGNEQFF.

CDR3 loop: CASSFAGRNTEAFF. In nucleotides, the CDR3 is TGTGCCAGCAGCTTTGCAGGGAGGAACACTGAAGCTTTCTTT. This chain links TRBV5-6 with TRBJ1-1, with D possibly TRBD1 on 5 matching bases. The V and J ends lost 2 bases and 1 base respectively, with 9 bases between them. CDR1 and CDR2 from the germline V gene are SGHDT and YYEEEE. CDR3 size: 14 residues.

The V and J genes are TRBV29-1 and TRBJ1-2; no firm D call. The V gene's germline CDR1 is SQVTM and CDR2 ANQGSEA. The V end lost 0 bases, the J end lost 0 bases, and 2 bases lay between the germline ends. This CDR3 region has 12 residues. CDR3 sequence reads: CSVEETNYGYTF. The CDR3 nucleotides are TGCAGCGTTGAAGAAACTAACTATGGCTACACCTTC.

This clonotype turned up a few times. The V gene is TRBV27, the J gene TRBJ2-1; D not certain. V was clipped by 5 bases and J by 1 base, with 12 bases between them. CDR1 MNHEY and CDR2 SMNVEV come from the germline V gene (reference sequence). There are 15 residues in the CDR3. This chain's CDR3 is CASSAPEGSYNEQFF. The CDR3 nucleotides are TGTGCCAGCAGTGCACCGGAAGGTTCCTACAATGAGCAGTTCTTC.

The table lists this clonotype with a count of one. V is TRBV6-6 and J is TRBJ2-7; D is perhaps TRBD1 (6 bases). CDR3 length: 14 residues. Germline values: CDR1 MNHNY, CDR2 SVGAGI (reference sequence). The V gene lost 2 bases and the J gene lost 4 bases, with 12 bases spanning the gap. CDR3 residues: CASSYGQGWYEQYF. The CDR3 DNA reads TGTGCCAGCAGTTACGGTCAGGGGTGGTACGAGCAGTACTTC.

Only a few counts were recorded for this clonotype. This chain joins TRBV19 and TRBJ1-2, with a possible D match to TRBD1 (6 bases). Germline values: CDR1 LNHDA, CDR2 SQIVND (reference sequence). This CDR3 comprises 14 residues. Between the trimmed V and J ends, which lost 3 bases and 3 bases, there was a span of 11 bases. The CDR3 here is CASSMLNRDYGYTF. CDR3 DNA sequence: TGTGCCAGTAGTATGTTGAACAGGGACTATGGCTACACCTTC. The whole variable domain, filled in from reference TRBV19 and TRBJ1-2, reads DGGITQSPKYLFRKEGQNVTLSCEQNLNHDAMYWYRQDPGQGLRLIYYSQIVNDFQKGDIAEGYSVSREKKESFPLTVTSAQKNPTAFYLCASSMLNRDYGYTFGSGTRLTVV.